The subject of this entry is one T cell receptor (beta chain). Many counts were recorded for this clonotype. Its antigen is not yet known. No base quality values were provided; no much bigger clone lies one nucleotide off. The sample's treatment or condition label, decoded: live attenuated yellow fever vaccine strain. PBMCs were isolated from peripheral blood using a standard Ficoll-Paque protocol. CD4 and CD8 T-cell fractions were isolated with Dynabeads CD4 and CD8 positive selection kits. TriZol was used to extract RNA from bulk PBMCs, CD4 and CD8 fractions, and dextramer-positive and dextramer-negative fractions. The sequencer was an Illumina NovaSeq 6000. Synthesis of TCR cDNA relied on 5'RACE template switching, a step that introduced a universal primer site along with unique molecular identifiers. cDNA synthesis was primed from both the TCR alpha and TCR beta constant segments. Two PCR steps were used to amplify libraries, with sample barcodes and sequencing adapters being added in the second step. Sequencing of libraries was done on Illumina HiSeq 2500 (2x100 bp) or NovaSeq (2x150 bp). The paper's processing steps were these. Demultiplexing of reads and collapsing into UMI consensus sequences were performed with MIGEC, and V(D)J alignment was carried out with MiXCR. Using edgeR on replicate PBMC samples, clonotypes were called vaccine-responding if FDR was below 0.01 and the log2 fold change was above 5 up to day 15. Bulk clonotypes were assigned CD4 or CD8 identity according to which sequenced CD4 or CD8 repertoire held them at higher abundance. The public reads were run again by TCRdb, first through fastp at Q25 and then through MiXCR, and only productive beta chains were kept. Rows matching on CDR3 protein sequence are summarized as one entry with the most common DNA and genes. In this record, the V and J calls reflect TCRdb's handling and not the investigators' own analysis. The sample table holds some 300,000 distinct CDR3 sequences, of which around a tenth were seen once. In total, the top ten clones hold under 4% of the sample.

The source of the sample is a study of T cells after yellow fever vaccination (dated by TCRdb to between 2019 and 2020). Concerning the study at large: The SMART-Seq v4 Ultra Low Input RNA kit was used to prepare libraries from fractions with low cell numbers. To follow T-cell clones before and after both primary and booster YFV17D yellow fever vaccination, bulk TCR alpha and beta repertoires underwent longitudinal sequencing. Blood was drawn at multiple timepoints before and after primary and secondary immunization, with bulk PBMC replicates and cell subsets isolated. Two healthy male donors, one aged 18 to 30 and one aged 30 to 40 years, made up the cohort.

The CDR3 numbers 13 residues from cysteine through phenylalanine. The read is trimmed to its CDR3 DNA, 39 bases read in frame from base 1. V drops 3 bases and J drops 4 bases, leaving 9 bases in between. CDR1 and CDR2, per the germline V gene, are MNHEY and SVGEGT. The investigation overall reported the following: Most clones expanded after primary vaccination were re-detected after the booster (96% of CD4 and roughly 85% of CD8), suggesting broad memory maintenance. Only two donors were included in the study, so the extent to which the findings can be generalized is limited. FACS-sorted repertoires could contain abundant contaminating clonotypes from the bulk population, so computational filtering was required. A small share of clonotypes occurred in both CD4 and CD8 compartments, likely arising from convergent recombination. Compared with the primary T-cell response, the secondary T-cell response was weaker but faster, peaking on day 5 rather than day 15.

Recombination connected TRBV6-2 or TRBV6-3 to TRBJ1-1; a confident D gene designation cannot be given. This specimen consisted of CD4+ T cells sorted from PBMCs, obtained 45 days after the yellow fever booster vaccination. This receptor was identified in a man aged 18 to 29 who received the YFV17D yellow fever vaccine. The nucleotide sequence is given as TGTGCCAGCAGTTATACGGGAGGCACTGAAGCTTTCTTT. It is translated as CASSYTGGTEAFF.